The TCR beta chain under discussion was sequenced for a study of blood T cell repertoires in COVID-19. Study-level background: Donors in the United States, Italy and Spain gave samples during acute or convalescent COVID-19. T cells, B-cell-depleted T cells, or PBMCs supplied cDNA or gDNA.

Trimming at V came to 4 bases and at J to 8 bases, leaving 4 bases not matched to a gene. The CDR3 is 13 amino acids. Original processing notes: The authors estimated nucleated cell counts from reference gene primer amplification. Sequenced by immunoSEQ multiplex PCR; TCRdb stores in-frame clones only, minus some. The DNA was the basis for D and trimming; V, J and clone size are from that table. The sample shows about 110,000 clones, 80% to 90% of them seen only once. Material: peripheral blood. The genes are TRBV12-3 or TRBV12-4 and TRBJ2-1; 8 bases agree with TRBD2. This TCR was recovered from a man aged 35-49 years with active or convalescent COVID-19. For the CDR3, the DNA is TGTGCCAGCAGTTACCCTAGCGGGCATGAGCAGTTCTTC. This sequence encodes CASSYPSGHEQFF.